This entry describes one T cell receptor (beta chain). The antigen is not known. The sample originates from a study of cytomegalovirus exposure and HLA in healthy donors. Study at large: In a later analysis, the roughly 110 validation repertoires were reported to have used the same platform as the 650 to 800 first-cohort repertoires.

Profiling relied on immunoSEQ multiplex PCR, and the TCRdb table lists in-frame clones only, not all of them. The table lists 150,000 or so clones, around nine tenths of them singletons, with more than 1.2% in the top ten. Regarding the study as a whole: Subsequent analysis of the approximately 130 validation repertoires found a tendency for first-cohort TCR clusters to co-occur. There were a few CMV-associated chains whose specificity for CMV antigens was confirmed in vitro.

The germline V gene has CDR1 MNHEY and CDR2 SVGAGI. CDR3 length equals 14 residues. V lost 5 bases to trimming and J lost 8 bases; unmatched junction nucleotides: 5. From the approximately 120-subject validation cohort, which was separate from the roughly 620-subject first cohort, the donors were drawn. V is TRBV6-5 and J is TRBJ1-4, with TRBD1 identical over 10 bases. The TCR originated in a woman aged 25 to 45 in good health and CMV-seronegative. Sequences were obtained from PBMCs. The CDR3 DNA reads TGTGCCAGCAGTAAGGACAGGGGGGGCGAAAAACTGTTTTTT. It yields the protein CASSKDRGGEKLFF.